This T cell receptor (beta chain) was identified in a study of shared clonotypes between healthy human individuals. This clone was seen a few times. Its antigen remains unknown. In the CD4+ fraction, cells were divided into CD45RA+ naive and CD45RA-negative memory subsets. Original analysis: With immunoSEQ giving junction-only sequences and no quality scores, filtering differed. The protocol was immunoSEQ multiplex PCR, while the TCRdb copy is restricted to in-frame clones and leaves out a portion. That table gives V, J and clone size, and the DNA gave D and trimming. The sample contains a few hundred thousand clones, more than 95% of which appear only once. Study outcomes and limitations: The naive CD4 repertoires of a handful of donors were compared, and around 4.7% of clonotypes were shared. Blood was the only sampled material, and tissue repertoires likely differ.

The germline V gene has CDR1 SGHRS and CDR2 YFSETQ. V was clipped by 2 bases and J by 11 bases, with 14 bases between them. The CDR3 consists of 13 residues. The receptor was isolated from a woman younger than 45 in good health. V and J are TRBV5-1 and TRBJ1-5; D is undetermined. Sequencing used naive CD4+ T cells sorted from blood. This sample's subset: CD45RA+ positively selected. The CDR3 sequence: CASSLPYLEAQHF. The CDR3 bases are TGCGCCAGCAGCTTACCGTACCTTGAAGCCCAGCATTTT.